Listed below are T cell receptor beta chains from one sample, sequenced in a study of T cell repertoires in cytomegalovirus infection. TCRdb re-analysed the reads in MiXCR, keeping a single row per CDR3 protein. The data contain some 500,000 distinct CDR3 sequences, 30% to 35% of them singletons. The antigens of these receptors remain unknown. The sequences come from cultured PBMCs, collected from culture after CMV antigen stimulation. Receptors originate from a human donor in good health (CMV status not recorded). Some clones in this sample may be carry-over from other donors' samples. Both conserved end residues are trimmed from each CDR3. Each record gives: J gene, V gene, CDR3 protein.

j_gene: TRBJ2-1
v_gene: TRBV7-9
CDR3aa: ASSLALNNEQF

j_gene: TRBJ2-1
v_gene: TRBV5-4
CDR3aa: ASSKRRGRDLYNEQF

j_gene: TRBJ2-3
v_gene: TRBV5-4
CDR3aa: ASSWGLADYTDTQY

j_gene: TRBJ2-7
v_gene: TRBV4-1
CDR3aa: ASSQQGGYEQY

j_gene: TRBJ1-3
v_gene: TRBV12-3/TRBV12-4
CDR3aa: ASTPGGVGTGNTIY

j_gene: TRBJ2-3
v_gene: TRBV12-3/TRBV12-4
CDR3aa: ASSRLLAGVTDTQY

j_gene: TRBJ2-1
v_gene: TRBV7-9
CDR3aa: ASSFEPGSSYNEQF

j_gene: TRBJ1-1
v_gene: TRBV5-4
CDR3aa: ASSFFWNTEAF

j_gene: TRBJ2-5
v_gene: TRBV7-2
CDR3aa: ASSLNSRETQY

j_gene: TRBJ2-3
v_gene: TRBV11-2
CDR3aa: ASSPQGVADTQY

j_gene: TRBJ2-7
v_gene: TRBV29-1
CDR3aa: SVVPPGGVEQY

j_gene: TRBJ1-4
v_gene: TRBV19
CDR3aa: ASSFRPPRTGHSEKLF

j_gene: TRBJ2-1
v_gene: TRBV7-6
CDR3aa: ASRPGPPLYDEQF

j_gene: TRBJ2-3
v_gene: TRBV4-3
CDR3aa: ASSQAVTGDTQY

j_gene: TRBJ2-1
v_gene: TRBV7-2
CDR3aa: ASSLTPGQGLHNEQF

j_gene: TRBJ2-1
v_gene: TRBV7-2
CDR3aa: ASSPPGVAEQF

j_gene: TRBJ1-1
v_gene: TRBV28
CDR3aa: ASSYMRGQGTEAF

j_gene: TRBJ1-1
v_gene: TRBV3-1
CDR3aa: ASSQDIGGVTEAF

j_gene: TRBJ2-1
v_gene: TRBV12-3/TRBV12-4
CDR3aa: ASGGQGVGNEQF

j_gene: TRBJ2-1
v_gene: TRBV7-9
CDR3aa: ASRGQGGNEQF

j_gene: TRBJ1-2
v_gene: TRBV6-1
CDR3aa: ASSEAGNYGYT

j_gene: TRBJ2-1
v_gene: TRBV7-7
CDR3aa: ASSLERTYNEQF

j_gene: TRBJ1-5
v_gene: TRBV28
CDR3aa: ASSLGRGLMDQPQH

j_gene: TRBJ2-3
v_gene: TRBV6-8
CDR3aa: ASSLAGTSHPDTQY

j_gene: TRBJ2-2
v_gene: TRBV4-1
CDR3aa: ASSSRGGGTNTGELF

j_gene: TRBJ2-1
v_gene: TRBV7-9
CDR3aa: ASSLVPGEEQF

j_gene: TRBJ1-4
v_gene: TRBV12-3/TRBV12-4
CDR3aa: ASTSTEGTPGEKLF

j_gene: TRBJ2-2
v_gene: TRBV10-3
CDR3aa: AISESGKRSNTGELF

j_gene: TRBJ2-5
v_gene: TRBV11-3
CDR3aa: ASSLLAASTEY

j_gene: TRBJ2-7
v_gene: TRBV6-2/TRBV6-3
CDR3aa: ASSYSSEWGSYEQY

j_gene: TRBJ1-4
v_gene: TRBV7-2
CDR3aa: ASSFNRGPNEKLF

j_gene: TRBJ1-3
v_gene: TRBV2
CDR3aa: ASSAGTGREIGNTIY

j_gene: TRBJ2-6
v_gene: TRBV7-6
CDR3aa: ASSGTAGANVLT

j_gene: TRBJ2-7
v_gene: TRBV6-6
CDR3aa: ASSYRTSGSEQY

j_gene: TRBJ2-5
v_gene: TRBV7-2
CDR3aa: ASSRTWRETQY

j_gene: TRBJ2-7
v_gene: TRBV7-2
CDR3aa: ASSLPGAEAYEQY

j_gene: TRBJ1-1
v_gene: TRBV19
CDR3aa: ASSITRRSTEAF

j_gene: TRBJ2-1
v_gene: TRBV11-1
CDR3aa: ASSLADSKNFHYNEQF

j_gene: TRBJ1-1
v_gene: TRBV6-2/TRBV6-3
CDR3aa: ASSYATTGRPTEAF

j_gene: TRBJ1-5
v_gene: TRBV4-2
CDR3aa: ASSQGQSNQPQH

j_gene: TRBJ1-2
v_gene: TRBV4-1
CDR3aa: ASTEDGYGYT

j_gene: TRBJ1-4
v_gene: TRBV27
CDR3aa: ASSSYATGKNEKLF

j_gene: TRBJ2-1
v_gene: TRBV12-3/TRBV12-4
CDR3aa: ASSRDILSYNEQF

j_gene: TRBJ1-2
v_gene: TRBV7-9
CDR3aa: ASSQLVVGGHQANYGYT

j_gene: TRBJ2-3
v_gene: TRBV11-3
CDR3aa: ASSYLWVGTEVTDTQY

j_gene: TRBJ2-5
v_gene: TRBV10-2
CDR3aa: ASSRDYVQETQY

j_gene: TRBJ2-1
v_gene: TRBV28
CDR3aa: ASRQIVSGRTNEQF

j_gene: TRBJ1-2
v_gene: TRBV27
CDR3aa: ASSGGSYGYT

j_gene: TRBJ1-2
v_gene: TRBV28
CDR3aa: ASSLSRLNYGYT

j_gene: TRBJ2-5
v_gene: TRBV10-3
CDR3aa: AISAIGETQY

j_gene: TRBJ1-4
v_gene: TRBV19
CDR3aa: ASSTRTPNEKLF

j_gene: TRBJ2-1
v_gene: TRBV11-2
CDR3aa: ASSHPIALHNEQF

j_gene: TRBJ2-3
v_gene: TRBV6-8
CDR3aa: ASSYGGRAADTQY

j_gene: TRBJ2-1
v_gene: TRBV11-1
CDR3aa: ASSLAYSYNEQF

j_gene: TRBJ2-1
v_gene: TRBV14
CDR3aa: ASSQSRDLSQF

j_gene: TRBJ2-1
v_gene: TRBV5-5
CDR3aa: ASSFLTSGQGNEQF